This is a list of T cell receptor beta chains from one sample in a study of blood T cell repertoires in COVID-19. Libraries were prepared by immunoSEQ multiplex PCR; TCRdb keeps only in-frame clonotypes and omits some of them. The data hold 35,000 to 50,000 clones, with around 80% observed a single time. Sequencing used peripheral blood. Receptor source: a woman in her sixties or seventies with acute or convalescent COVID-19. CDR3s include the opening cysteine and the closing phenylalanine or tryptophan. D genes are given only for firm matches. Rows give clone size only sometimes, using once, few, many, or a class for an expanded clone.

J | D | V | size | DNA | CDR3
TRBJ1-2 | TRBD1 | TRBV5-6 | NA | TGTGCCAGCAGTTTTGTTTCTGGACAGGGTTATTATGGCTACACCTTC | CASSFVSGQGYYGYTF
TRBJ1-2 | NA | TRBV11-2 | NA | TGTGCCAGCAGCACCTCCCAAAGGGGCCTCTATGGCTACACCTTC | CASSTSQRGLYGYTF
TRBJ2-2 | NA | TRBV3-1/TRBV3-2 | few | TGTGCCAGCAGCCTCACACAAAACACCGGGGAGCTGTTTTTT | CASSLTQNTGELFF
TRBJ1-3 | TRBD1 | TRBV6-6 | NA | TGTGCCAGCTTGCAGGGGGCGCGGGGAAACACCATATATTTT | CASLQGARGNTIYF
TRBJ2-7 | TRBD1 | TRBV5-1 | NA | TGCGCCAGCAGCTTGGCACCGGGACAGACCTACGAGCAGTACTTC | CASSLAPGQTYEQYF
TRBJ1-6 | NA | TRBV23-1 | NA | TGCGCCAGCAGCCGCGGGCCGGAACCGTATAATTCACCCCTCCACTTT | CASSRGPEPYNSPLHF
TRBJ2-2 | NA | TRBV18 | NA | TGTGCCAGCTCACCATACAGGGATACCGGGGAGCTGTTTTTT | CASSPYRDTGELFF
TRBJ1-3 | NA | TRBV5-1 | once | TGCGCCAGCAGAGAGGGTTTAACAGGAAACACCATATATTTT | CASREGLTGNTIYF
TRBJ2-2 | TRBD1 | TRBV6-2/TRBV6-3 | few | TGTGCCAGCAGTTACTCGTTCAGGGGGCAGACCGGGGAGCTGTTTTTT | CASSYSFRGQTGELFF
TRBJ1-1 | NA | TRBV19 | NA | TGTGCCAGTAGCCCTCCTCCGCGGCTGAACACTGAAGCTTTCTTT | CASSPPPRLNTEAFF
TRBJ1-3 | TRBD1 | TRBV7-9 | NA | TGTGCCAGCAGCTTAGGACAGGGCTCTGGAAACACCATATATTTT | CASSLGQGSGNTIYF
TRBJ2-7 | NA | TRBV7-9 | NA | TGTGCCAGCAGCTTAGCCAGGACCTACGAGCAGTACTTC | CASSLARTYEQYF
TRBJ1-1 | NA | TRBV27 | NA | TGTGCCAGCAGTTCGCGACAACGGGGACTCAACACTGAAGCTTTCTTT | CASSSRQRGLNTEAFF
TRBJ1-6 | NA | TRBV5-5 | NA | TGTGCCAGCAGGACGGGGGGTAGGAGTTCACCCCTCCACTTT | CASRTGGRSSPLHF
TRBJ1-6 | NA | TRBV7-2 | NA | TGTGCCAGCAGCCATGACAGCCCATCACCCCTCCACTTT | CASSHDSPSPLHF
TRBJ2-7 | TRBD1 | TRBV6-5 | NA | TGTGCCAGCACAGGGGGCTACGAGCAGTACTTC | CASTGGYEQYF
TRBJ2-3 | NA | TRBV7-3 | NA | TGTGCCAGCAGCTTAACAGGGAGCACCACAGATACGCAGTATTTT | CASSLTGSTTDTQYF
TRBJ1-5 | NA | TRBV19 | NA | TGTGCCACCTCTTGGGCTGGCCCCAATGCCCAGCATTTT | CATSWAGPNAQHF
TRBJ1-6 | NA | TRBV7-3 | NA | TGTGCCAGCAGCTTAACGCGTAACTATAATTCACCCCTCCACTTT | CASSLTRNYNSPLHF
TRBJ1-1 | NA | TRBV7-2 | NA | TGTGCCAGCAGCTCCGACAGCCTGAACACTGAAGCTTTCTTT | CASSSDSLNTEAFF
TRBJ2-7 | TRBD1 | TRBV30 | NA | TGTGCCTGGAGTGTGGTGACAGGGGTCGAGCAGTACTTC | CAWSVVTGVEQYF
TRBJ2-1 | TRBD2 | TRBV24-1 | NA | TGTGCCACCAGTGATGCCGGGACTAGCGGGGGGGCCGGCAATGAGCAGTTCTTC | CATSDAGTSGGAGNEQFF
TRBJ2-3 | TRBD2 | TRBV7-9 | NA | TGTGCCGGATATAGGGCGGGGGACCTCACAGATACGCAGTATTTT | CAGYRAGDLTDTQYF
TRBJ1-5 | NA | TRBV7-9 | NA | TGTGCCAGCAGCTTAGGGGGGCATCAGCCCCAGCATTTT | CASSLGGHQPQHF
TRBJ1-2 | TRBD1 | TRBV7-6 | NA | TGTGCCAGCAGCTTAGGGGGACAGAGTAACTATGGCTACACCTTC | CASSLGGQSNYGYTF
TRBJ2-1 | TRBD2 | TRBV7-8 | NA | TGTGCCAGCAGCCCGGGACTAGCGGGGGGGTCTCATGAGCAGTTCTTC | CASSPGLAGGSHEQFF
TRBJ1-2 | TRBD1 | TRBV27 | NA | TGTGCCAGCAGTTTCCTTAGGACAGGGTACTATGGCTACACCTTC | CASSFLRTGYYGYTF
TRBJ1-1 | TRBD1 | TRBV7-8 | NA | TGTGCCAGCAGCTTAGGCACAGGGGCGGACACTGAAGCTTTCTTT | CASSLGTGADTEAFF
TRBJ2-3 | TRBD2 | TRBV9 | once | TGTGCCAGCAGCGTAGGGCTAGCGGGCACAGATACGCAGTATTTT | CASSVGLAGTDTQYF
TRBJ2-4 | TRBD2 | TRBV9 | once | TGTGCCAGCAGCGTTACTAGCGGGGGAGACATTCAGTACTTC | CASSVTSGGDIQYF
TRBJ1-5 | NA | TRBV29-1 | NA | TGCAGCGTGGGGGGGGGAGGCAATCAGCCCCAGCATTTT | CSVGGGGNQPQHF
TRBJ2-2 | TRBD1 | TRBV5-4 | NA | TGTGCCAGCAGCTTGCTAGTCGGGACAGGGGGCCCCGGGGAGCTGTTTTTT | CASSLLVGTGGPGELFF
TRBJ2-2 | TRBD2 | TRBV7-9 | NA | TGTGCCAGCAGCTTAGGAGACGGGGGGGACACCGGGGAGCTGTTTTTT | CASSLGDGGDTGELFF
TRBJ1-2 | NA | TRBV27 | NA | TGTGCCAGCAGTACCAGGGGCCCGGGGAACTATGGCTACACCTTC | CASSTRGPGNYGYTF
TRBJ2-1 | NA | TRBV6-1 | NA | TGTGCCAGCAGTGAAATGGCCAGCGCCAGCGGCTACAATGAGCAGTTCTTC | CASSEMASASGYNEQFF
TRBJ2-7 | TRBD1 | TRBV12-5 | NA | TGTGCTAGTGGCCCGTCGGGGCTGGGACAGATTTTTTACTTC | CASGPSGLGQIFYF
TRBJ1-2 | NA | TRBV6-2/TRBV6-3 | NA | TGTGCCAGCAGTTTCGGGGGGGTTGGCTACACCTTC | CASSFGGVGYTF
TRBJ2-1 | TRBD2 | TRBV10-2 | NA | TGCGCCAGCAGGAGGACTAGCGGGGTCGATGAGCAGTTCTTC | CASRRTSGVDEQFF
TRBJ2-1 | NA | TRBV7-3 | NA | TGTGCCAGCAGCCCTGAGGGCGGTGAGCAGTTCTTC | CASSPEGGEQFF
TRBJ2-1 | TRBD1 | TRBV14 | NA | TGTGCCAGCAGCCGAGGAGCAGGGGGTATACGGGACAATGAGCAGTTCTTC | CASSRGAGGIRDNEQFF
TRBJ2-3 | NA | TRBV2 | NA | TGTGCCAGCGATGACGGCGGGGATACGCAGTATTTT | CASDDGGDTQYF
TRBJ1-1 | TRBD1 | TRBV6-1 | NA | TGTGCCAGCAGTGGCCTTGCCGGGACAGGGTCGAACACTGAAGCTTTCTTT | CASSGLAGTGSNTEAFF
TRBJ2-3 | NA | TRBV6-5 | NA | TGTGCCAGCAGTTATAAACCGGACTCAGATACGCAGTATTTT | CASSYKPDSDTQYF
TRBJ1-2 | NA | TRBV6-5 | NA | TGTGCCAGCAGGTTAGGGGCGGACTATGGCTACACCTTC | CASRLGADYGYTF
TRBJ2-6 | NA | TRBV7-6 | NA | TGTGCCAGCAGCGTTTCAGGGGCTGGGGCCAACGTCCTGACTTTC | CASSVSGAGANVLTF
TRBJ1-1 | NA | TRBV5-8 | NA | TGTGCCAGCAGCACTATACGGGGGGCCACTGAAGCTTTCTTT | CASSTIRGATEAFF
TRBJ1-2 | NA | TRBV9 | NA | TGTGCCAGCAGCGTACAGAATAACTATGGCTACACCTTC | CASSVQNNYGYTF
TRBJ2-7 | TRBD2 | TRBV10-2 | NA | TGCGCCAGCAGTGAGTCGACTGAGTTAGCCGGGGGGTACGAGCAGTACTTC | CASSESTELAGGYEQYF
TRBJ2-3 | TRBD1 | TRBV15 | NA | TGTGCCACCGCCACAGGGGGATTCACAGATACGCAGTATTTT | CATATGGFTDTQYF
TRBJ2-2 | TRBD2 | TRBV5-6 | NA | TGTGCCAGCAGCTTTGGACTAGCGGGGGGAAACACCGGGGAGCTGTTTTTT | CASSFGLAGGNTGELFF